These 22 T cell receptor beta chains were all obtained from the same sample, sequenced in a study of cytomegalovirus exposure and HLA in healthy donors. The PCR used 60 Vbeta and 13 Jbeta primers. Assay used: immunoSEQ multiplex PCR; TCRdb lists only in-frame clones, some missing. Among 80,000 to 100,000 clones listed, approximately 71% were seen once. Input material: PBMCs. All receptors derive from a woman between 18 and 29 years old in good health and CMV-seropositive.

For the CDR3, the DNA is TGTGCCAGCAGTGACTCTGCGTCAGATACGCAGTATTTT. It translates to CASSDSASDTQYF. The V call is TRBV6-4, the J call TRBJ2-3; unclear D gene. Trimming took 0 bases from V and 4 from J, leaving 5 bases between them. In germline, CDR1 is MRHNA, CDR2 SNTAGT. The CDR3 has 13 residues.

The chain couples TRBV27 to TRBJ1-1; 7 nucleotides align to TRBD1. Germline V gene data show CDR1 as MNHEY and CDR2 as SMNVEV (reference sequence). J lost 5 bases, V lost 8 bases, and 8 bases had no gene match. This CDR3 comprises 13 residues. CDR3 amino acids: CASGQDRVTEAFF. The CDR3 nucleotides are TGTGCCAGCGGTCAAGACAGGGTAACTGAAGCTTTCTTT.

This clone was recorded once. V is TRBV5-4 and J is TRBJ1-1; tentatively, D is TRBD1 (6 bases). Trimming took 3 bases from V and 1 from J, leaving 13 bases between them. Germline CDR1 and CDR2: SGHNT and YYREEE (reference sequence). The CDR3 contains 15 residues. CDR3 in amino acids: CASSSPKGQNTEAFF. The DNA of the CDR3 is TGTGCCAGCAGCTCTCCAAAGGGACAGAACACTGAAGCTTTCTTT.

This clone appeared a few times. This rearrangement joins TRBV4-1 to TRBJ2-7; 7 bases agree with TRBD1. The CDR3 is 16 amino acids. The V and J ends lost 4 bases and 1 base, in that order; junction bases with no gene match: 10. Germline CDR1 is MGHRA and CDR2 is YSYEKL. The chain's CDR3 is CASSLVGDSRSYEQYF. The DNA of the CDR3 is TGCGCCAGCAGCCTTGTCGGGGACAGTCGGTCCTACGAGCAGTACTTC.

In DNA, the CDR3 is TGTGCCAGCAGCCAAGATAGGGGGGGCTACGAGCAGTACTTC. This encodes CASSQDRGGYEQYF. V gene TRBV14 combines with J gene TRBJ2-7, with D tentatively TRBD2 (7 bases). The V and J ends lost 0 bases and 3 bases respectively, with 9 bases between them. Per germline, CDR1 SGHDN and CDR2 FVKESK. The CDR3 length is 14 residues.

V usage is TRBV27 and J usage is TRBJ2-5; 9 positions match TRBD2. Germline CDR1 MNHEY, CDR2 SMNVEV (reference sequence). There are 17 residues in the CDR3. The V gene end was trimmed by 6 bases and the J gene end by 4 bases; junction bases not matched to a gene: 15. The CDR3 sequence is CASSPLFGSSGIETQYF. The CDR3 nucleotides read TGTGCCAGCAGCCCGTTATTTGGGTCTAGCGGGATAGAGACCCAGTACTTC.

This chain uses TRBV19 with TRBJ2-7; D might be TRBD2 (7 bases). Looked up from germline, CDR1 is LNHDA and CDR2 is SQIVND (reference sequence). The CDR3 has 13 amino acids. V lost 4 bases and J 2 bases, leaving 9 bases between the germline ends. In DNA form, the CDR3 reads TGTGCCAGTAGTAAGGGGGGGCCCTACGAGCAGTACTTC. This sequence encodes CASSKGGPYEQYF.

The chain recombines TRBV19 with TRBJ2-1; the match to TRBD1 covers 12 bases. CDR3 length: 17 amino acids. Germline V CDR1 and CDR2: LNHDA, SQIVND (reference sequence). V dropped 1 base and J dropped 8; count of bases not matched to a gene: 9. The CDR3 nucleotides are TGTGCCAGTAGTATAGTAATAGGGGACAGGGGGCTGGATGAGCAGTTCTTC. It is translated as CASSIVIGDRGLDEQFF.

The chain has TRBV5-4 and TRBJ2-7; TRBD2 agrees at 7 bases. CDR3 length equals 14 residues. With V trimmed by 0 bases and J by 5 bases, 5 bases remained unmatched. Germline V lookup: CDR1 SGHNT, CDR2 YYREEE (reference sequence). The CDR3 DNA reads TGTGCCAGCAGCTTGGCCGGTGCGGGAGACGAGCAGTACTTC. This encodes CASSLAGAGDEQYF.

The gene calls are TRBV4-3 and TRBJ1-3, with unresolved D. This CDR3 spans 16 amino acids. Trimming removed 0 bases at V and 3 bases at J, with 12 bases between. CDR1 is LGHNA and CDR2 is YSLEER in the germline V gene. CDR3 sequence (DNA): TGCGCCAGCAGCCAAGATCTGGGAGGGATTGGAAACACCATATATTTT. It encodes CASSQDLGGIGNTIYF.

The CDR3 nucleotides are TGTGCCAGCAGTGAGGCTAGCGGGAGATCCTACAATGAGCAGTTCTTC. This sequence encodes CASSEASGRSYNEQFF. The chain carries TRBV25-1 and TRBJ2-1, with TRBD2 identical over 10 bases. Germline V CDR1 and CDR2: MGHDK, SYGVNS. This CDR3 is 16 amino acids long. Losses at the gene ends were 3 bases for V and 1 base for J; bases not matched to a gene: 3.

In DNA form, the CDR3 reads TGTGCCAGCAGTTACGTGGGGAGCGAGCAGTACTTC. This encodes CASSYVGSEQYF. The genes are TRBV6-6 and TRBJ2-7; a weak D match, TRBD2 (5 bases). This CDR3 region has 12 residues. Germline CDR1 reads MNHNY; CDR2 reads SVGAGI (reference sequence). V lost 2 bases, J lost 6 bases, and 8 bases lay in between.

This chain links TRBV6-6 with TRBJ1-1, with D tentatively TRBD1 (5 bases). The CDR3 length is 14 residues. The germline V gene has CDR1 MNHNY and CDR2 SVGAGI (reference sequence). V dropped 6 bases and J dropped 1 base, with 12 bases sitting between them. The CDR3 loop reads CASRAGPKNTEAFF. The CDR3 nucleotides are TGTGCCAGCAGAGCGGGACCGAAGAACACTGAAGCTTTCTTT.

The chain recombines TRBV4-3 with TRBJ2-3; the D gene is possibly TRBD2 (6 bases). CDR1 is LGHNA, CDR2 YSLEER, per germline. CDR3 length equals 14 residues. Trimming cost V 5 bases and J 4 bases, with 13 bases left between them. CDR3 sequence (DNA): TGCGCCAGCAGCGCGCGGGGCGGCGCAGATACGCAGTATTTT. As protein: CASSARGGADTQYF.

The chain joins TRBV7-8 to TRBJ1-6; no reliable D call. CDR1 and CDR2 (germline): SGHVS, FQNEAQ. The CDR3 sequence is 14 residues long. Trimming cost V 4 bases and J 6 bases, with 10 bases left between them. In DNA form, the CDR3 reads TGTGCCAGCAGCTCCACGACGGGTAATTCACCCCTCCACTTT. Protein product: CASSSTTGNSPLHF. Together with reference TRBV7-8 and TRBJ1-6, the CDR3 gives the full variable domain: GAGVSQSPRYKVAKRGQDVALRCDPISGHVSLFWYQQALGQGPEFLTYFQNEAQLDKSGLPSDRFFAERPEGSVSTLKIQRTQQEDSAVYLCASSSTTGNSPLHFGNGTRLTVT.

The gene calls are TRBV5-1 and TRBJ2-7, with TRBD2 matching over 14 bases. This CDR3 is built from 18 residues. CDR1 is SGHRS, CDR2 YFSETQ, per germline. The ends lost 4 bases at V and 5 bases at J; junction bases unmatched: 14. CDR3 in amino acids: CASSTTSPGTSGRNEQYF. Written as DNA, the CDR3 is TGCGCCAGCAGCACGACATCCCCCGGGACTAGCGGGAGAAACGAGCAGTACTTC. Drawing the rest from reference TRBV5-1 and TRBJ2-7, the complete variable domain is KAGVTQTPRYLIKTRGQQVTLSCSPISGHRSVSWYQQTPGQGLQFLFEYFSETQRNKGNFPGRFSGRQFSNSRSEMNVSTLELGDSALYLCASSTTSPGTSGRNEQYFGPGTRLTVT.

J is TRBJ2-7 and V is TRBV28; possibly TRBD1 for D (5 bases). Trimming stripped 3 bases from V and 4 bases from J, with 10 bases between. The germline CDR1 and CDR2 sequences are MDHEN and SYDVKM. The CDR3 sequence is 13 residues long. The DNA of the CDR3 is TGTGCCAGCAGTTTGTATCAGGGTTACGAGCAGTACTTC. Protein sequence: CASSLYQGYEQYF.

This chain links TRBV5-4 with TRBJ1-1, with unresolved D. Trimming took 1 base from V and 0 from J, leaving 7 bases between them. CDR1 and CDR2 from the germline V gene are SGHNT and YYREEE (reference sequence). This CDR3 has 14 residues. CDR3 sequence (DNA): TGTGCCAGCAGCTTGACACCAATGAACACTGAAGCTTTCTTT. As protein: CASSLTPMNTEAFF. Using reference TRBV5-4 and TRBJ1-1 for the parts outside the CDR3, the full variable domain is ETGVTQSPTHLIKTRGQQVTLRCSSQSGHNTVSWYQQALGQGPQFIFQYYREEENGRGNFPPRFSGLQFPNYSSELNVNALELDDSALYLCASSLTPMNTEAFFGQGTRLTVV.

This chain's CDR3 is CASSFRDEQFF. The DNA for the CDR3 is TGTGCCAGCAGCTTCCGGGATGAGCAGTTCTTC. The rearrangement links TRBV11-2 to TRBJ2-1; no reliable D call. From germline, CDR1 is SGHAT and CDR2 FQNNGV. Trimming stripped 3 bases from V and 8 bases from J, with 5 bases between. The CDR3 is made up of 11 amino acids.

The J gene is TRBJ2-7, the V gene TRBV30; D may be TRBD1 (6 bases). Trimming left V 2 bases short and J 6 bases short, with 14 bases between. The CDR3 consists of 13 residues. Germline-derived CDR1 and CDR2 are GTSNPN and SVGIG (reference sequence). DNA of the CDR3: TGTGCCTGGAGTCTCCAGGGGAACCGCGAGCAGTACTTC. This gives the protein CAWSLQGNREQYF.

There are a few counts of this clone. The chain links TRBV5-8 to TRBJ2-3; a weak D match, TRBD2 (5 bases). The ends were cut back, 0 bases at V and 1 base at J, with 12 bases in the middle. The CDR3 loop spans 16 amino acids. Germline V gene data show CDR1 as SGHTS and CDR2 as YDEGEE. The CDR3 sequence: CASSLGSRGGTDTQYF. CDR3 in DNA: TGTGCCAGCAGCTTGGGGAGTCGGGGTGGCACAGATACGCAGTATTTT.

The chain carries TRBV4-3 and TRBJ2-7; TRBD1 aligns across 7 bases. Losses at the gene ends were 0 bases for V and 3 bases for J; bases not matched to a gene: 5. The CDR3 has 15 amino acids. The germline V gene encodes CDR1 LGHNA and CDR2 YSLEER. CDR3 loop: CASSQDKGQYYEQYF. Written as DNA, the CDR3 is TGCGCCAGCAGCCAAGATAAGGGACAGTACTACGAGCAGTACTTC.